This entry lists 3 T cell receptor beta chains sequenced from one sample in a study of T cell responses to AZD1222 COVID-19 vaccine. The method was immunoSEQ multiplex PCR; TCRdb's version includes in-frame clones alone and lacks a portion of them. The sample has 80,000 to 100,000 clones, roughly nine tenths seen once. The specimen comprised peripheral blood, sampled 28 days after the second AZD1222 dose. The receptors shown here come from an adult who received the AZD1222 COVID-19 vaccine.

The chain employs TRBV5-1 and TRBJ2-2; D possibly corresponds to TRBD1 (5 bases). CDR1 and CDR2 (germline): SGHRS, YFSETQ. Trimming took off 4 bases at V and 8 bases at J, with 12 bases between the two ends. CDR3 length equals 13 residues. Here the CDR3 reads CASSIRVSGELFF. In DNA form, the CDR3 reads TGCGCCAGCAGCATCAGGGTGTCGGGGGAGCTGTTTTTT.

V usage is TRBV18 and J usage is TRBJ1-5; 10 nucleotides match TRBD1. This CDR3 is built from 16 residues. The V segment lost 6 bases and the J segment 1 base; nucleotides outside the gene matches: 6. CDR1 is KGHSH and CDR2 is LQKENI in the germline V gene. The CDR3 nucleotides are TGTGCCAGCTCCCCGGGACAGGGGATAAGCAATCAGCCCCAGCATTTT. Amino acid sequence: CASSPGQGISNQPQHF.

The J gene is TRBJ2-7, the V gene TRBV19, with TRBD1 as a possible D gene (6 bases). The CDR3 runs 14 residues. Germline V CDR1 and CDR2: LNHDA, SQIVND (reference sequence). V lost 3 bases, J lost 2 bases, and 11 bases lay in between. Here the CDR3 DNA reads TGTGCCAGTAGTATCCCAGGGGCGGCCTACGAGCAGTACTTC. The encoded protein is CASSIPGAAYEQYF.